This T cell receptor beta chain was found in a study of neoadjuvant nivolumab and ipilimumab in lung cancer. Study summary: Patients got nivolumab 3 mg/kg on days 1, 15 and 29; combination added ipilimumab 1 mg/kg day 1. Overall study findings and caveats: Resected tumors had greater TCR richness and clonality than uninvolved lung.

The CDR3 is 13 amino acids. Germline-derived CDR1 and CDR2 are SNHLY and FYNNEI. V lost 6 bases and J lost 8; bases outside the gene matches: 9. Profiled with immunoSEQ multiplex PCR; TCRdb holds only in-frame clones, not every one. The sample lists tens of thousands of clones, about 89% occurring once. A remark on this clone: The antigen is undetermined.

The V gene is TRBV2, the J gene TRBJ1-2; 7 bases match TRBD1. The TCR was taken from an adult with non-small cell lung cancer. Some clones in this sample may be carry-over from other donors' samples. Sequencing was performed on blood, taken before neoadjuvant nivolumab, alone or with ipilimumab. CDR3 residues: CASSGDSGGGYTF. DNA for the CDR3: TGTGCCAGCAGCGGGGACAGCGGAGGGGGCTACACCTTC.